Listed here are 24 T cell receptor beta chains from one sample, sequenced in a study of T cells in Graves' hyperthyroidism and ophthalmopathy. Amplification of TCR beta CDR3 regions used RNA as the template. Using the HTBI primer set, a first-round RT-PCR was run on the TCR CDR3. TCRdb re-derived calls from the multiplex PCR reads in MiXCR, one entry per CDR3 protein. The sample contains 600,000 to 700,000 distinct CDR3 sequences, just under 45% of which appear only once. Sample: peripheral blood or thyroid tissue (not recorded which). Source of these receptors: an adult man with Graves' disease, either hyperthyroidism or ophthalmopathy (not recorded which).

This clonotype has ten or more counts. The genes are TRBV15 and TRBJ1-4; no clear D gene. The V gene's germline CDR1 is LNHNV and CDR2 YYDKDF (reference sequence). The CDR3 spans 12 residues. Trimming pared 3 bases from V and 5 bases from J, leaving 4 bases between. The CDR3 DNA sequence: TGTGCCACCAGCAGGAACAATGAAAAACTGTTTTTT. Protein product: CATSRNNEKLFF.

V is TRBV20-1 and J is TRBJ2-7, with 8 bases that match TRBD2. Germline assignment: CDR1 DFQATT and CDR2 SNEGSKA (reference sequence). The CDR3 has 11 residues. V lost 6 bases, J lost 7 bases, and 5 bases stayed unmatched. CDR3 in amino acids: CSAGRELEQYF. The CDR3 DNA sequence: TGCAGTGCCGGGAGGGAGTTGGAGCAGTACTTC.

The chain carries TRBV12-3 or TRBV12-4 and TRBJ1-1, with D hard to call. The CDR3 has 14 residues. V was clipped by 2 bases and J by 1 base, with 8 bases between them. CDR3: CASSLSEGNTEAFF. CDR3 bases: TGTGCCAGCAGTTTATCGGAGGGGAACACTGAAGCTTTCTTT.

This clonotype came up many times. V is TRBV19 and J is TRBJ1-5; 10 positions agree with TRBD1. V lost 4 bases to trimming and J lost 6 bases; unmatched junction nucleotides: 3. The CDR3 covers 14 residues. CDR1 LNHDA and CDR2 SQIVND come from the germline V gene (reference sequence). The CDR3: CASSTGTGAQPQHF. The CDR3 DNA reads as TGTGCCAGTAGTACCGGGACAGGGGCTCAGCCCCAGCATTTT.

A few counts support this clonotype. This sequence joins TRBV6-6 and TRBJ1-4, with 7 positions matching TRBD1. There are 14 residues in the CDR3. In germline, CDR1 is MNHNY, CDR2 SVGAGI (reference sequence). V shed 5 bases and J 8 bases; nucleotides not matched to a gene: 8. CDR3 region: CASSPTGSREKLFF. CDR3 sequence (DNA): TGTGCCAGCAGTCCGACAGGGTCGAGGGAAAAACTGTTTTTT.

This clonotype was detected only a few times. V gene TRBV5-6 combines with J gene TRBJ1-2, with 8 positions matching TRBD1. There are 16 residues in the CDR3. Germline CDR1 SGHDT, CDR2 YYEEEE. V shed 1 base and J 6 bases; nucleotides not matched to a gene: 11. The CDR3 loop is CASSLSLRTGSDGYTF. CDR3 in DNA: TGTGCCAGCAGCTTGAGTCTAAGGACAGGGTCGGATGGCTACACCTTC.

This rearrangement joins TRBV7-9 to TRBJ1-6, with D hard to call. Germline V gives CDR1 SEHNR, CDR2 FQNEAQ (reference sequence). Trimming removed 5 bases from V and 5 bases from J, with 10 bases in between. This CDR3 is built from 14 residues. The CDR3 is CASSQLGDNSPLHF. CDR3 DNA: TGTGCCAGCAGCCAACTGGGCGATAATTCACCCCTCCACTTT.

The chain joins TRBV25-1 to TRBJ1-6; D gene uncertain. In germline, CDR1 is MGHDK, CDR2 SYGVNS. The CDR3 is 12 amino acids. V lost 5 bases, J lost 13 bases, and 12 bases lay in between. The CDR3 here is CASSRDLGPLHF. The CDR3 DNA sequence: TGTGCCAGCAGTAGAGATTTAGGCCCCCTCCACTTT.

The chain's CDR3 is CASRLTGSSGNTIYF. For the CDR3, the DNA is TGTGCCAGTAGACTGACAGGGAGCTCTGGAAACACCATATATTTT. This chain connects TRBV19 to TRBJ1-3, with 7 positions matching TRBD1. This CDR3 region has 15 residues. Germline CDR1 is LNHDA and CDR2 is SQIVND (reference sequence). Germline trimming cut 6 bases from V and 0 bases from J; bases unmatched to any gene: 5. Filled out from reference TRBV19 and TRBJ1-3, the complete variable domain reads DGGITQSPKYLFRKEGQNVTLSCEQNLNHDAMYWYRQDPGQGLRLIYYSQIVNDFQKGDIAEGYSVSREKKESFPLTVTSAQKNPTAFYLCASRLTGSSGNTIYFGEGSWLTVV.

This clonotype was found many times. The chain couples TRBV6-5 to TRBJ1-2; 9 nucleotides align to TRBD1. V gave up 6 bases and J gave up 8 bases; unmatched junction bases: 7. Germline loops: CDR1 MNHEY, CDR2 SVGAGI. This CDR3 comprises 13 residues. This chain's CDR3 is CASSRRTGDGYTF. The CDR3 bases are TGTGCCAGCAGCCGAAGGACAGGGGACGGCTACACCTTC.

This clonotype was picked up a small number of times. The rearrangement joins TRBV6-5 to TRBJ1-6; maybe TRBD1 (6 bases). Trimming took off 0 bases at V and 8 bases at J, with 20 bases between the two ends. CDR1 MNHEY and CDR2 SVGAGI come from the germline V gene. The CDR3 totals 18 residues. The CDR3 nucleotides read TGTGCCAGCAGTTACTCTAAGCGGCCGGGACAACGGGATTCACCCCTCCACTTT. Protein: CASSYSKRPGQRDSPLHF.

For the CDR3, the DNA is TGTGCTAGTGGTATCCGGACAGTCTCCTACGAGCAGTACTTC. Translating it yields CASGIRTVSYEQYF. The chain combines TRBV12-5 with TRBJ2-7; maybe TRBD1 (6 bases). This CDR3 spans 14 amino acids. From germline, CDR1 is LGHNT and CDR2 FRNRAP. V was shortened by 5 bases and J by 0 bases, with 11 bases between the two germline ends. Using reference TRBV12-5 and TRBJ2-7 for the parts outside the CDR3, the full variable domain is DARVTQTPRHKVTEMGQEVTMRCQPILGHNTVFWYRQTMMQGLELLAYFRNRAPLDDSGMPKDRFSAEMPDATLATLKIQPSEPRDSAVYFCASGIRTVSYEQYFGPGTRLTVT.

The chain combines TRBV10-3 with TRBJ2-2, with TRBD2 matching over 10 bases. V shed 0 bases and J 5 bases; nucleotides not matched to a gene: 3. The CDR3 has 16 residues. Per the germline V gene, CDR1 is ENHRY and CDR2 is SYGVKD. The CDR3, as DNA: TGTGCCATCAGTGAGTCGAGCGGGGGGGCGACCGGGGAGCTGTTTTTT. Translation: CAISESSGGATGELFF.

The CDR3 loop reads CATRQINQPQHF. CDR3 nucleotide sequence: TGTGCCACCAGACAGATCAATCAGCCCCAGCATTTT. V usage is TRBV24-1 and J usage is TRBJ1-5, with D uncertain. The germline gives CDR1 KGHDR, CDR2 SFDVKD. V dropped 7 bases and J dropped 3 bases, with 6 bases sitting between them. The CDR3 spans 12 residues.

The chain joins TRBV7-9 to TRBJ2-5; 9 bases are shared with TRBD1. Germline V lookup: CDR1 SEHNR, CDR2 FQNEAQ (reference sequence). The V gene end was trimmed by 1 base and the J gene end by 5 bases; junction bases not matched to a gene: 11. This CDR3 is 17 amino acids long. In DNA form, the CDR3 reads TGTGCCAGCAGCTTAGGTTTCGGAACAGGGGGCTCGGAGACCCAGTACTTC. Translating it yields CASSLGFGTGGSETQYF.

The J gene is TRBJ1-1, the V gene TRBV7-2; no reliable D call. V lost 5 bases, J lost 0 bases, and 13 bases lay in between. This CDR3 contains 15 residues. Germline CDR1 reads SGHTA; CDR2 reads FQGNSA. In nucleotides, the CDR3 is TGTGCCAGCAGCCATCAATGGACTATGAACACTGAAGCTTTCTTT. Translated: CASSHQWTMNTEAFF.

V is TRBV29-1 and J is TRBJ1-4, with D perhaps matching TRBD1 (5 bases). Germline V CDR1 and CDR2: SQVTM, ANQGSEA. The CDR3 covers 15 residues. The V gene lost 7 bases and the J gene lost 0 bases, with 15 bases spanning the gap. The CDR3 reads CSGRDGGATNEKLFF. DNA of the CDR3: TGCAGCGGGCGGGACGGGGGAGCAACTAATGAAAAACTGTTTTTT.

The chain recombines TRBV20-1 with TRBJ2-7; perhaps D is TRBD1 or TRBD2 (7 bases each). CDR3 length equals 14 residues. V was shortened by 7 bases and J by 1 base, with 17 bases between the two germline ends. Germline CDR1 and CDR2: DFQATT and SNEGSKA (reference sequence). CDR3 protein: CSGESGTASYEQYF. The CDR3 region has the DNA TGCAGTGGTGAGAGCGGGACAGCTTCCTACGAGCAGTACTTC.

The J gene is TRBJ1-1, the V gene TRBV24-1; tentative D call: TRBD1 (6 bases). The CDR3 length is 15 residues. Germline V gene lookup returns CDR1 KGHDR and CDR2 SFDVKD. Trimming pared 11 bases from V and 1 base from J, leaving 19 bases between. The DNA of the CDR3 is TGTGCCAGCTCACCACCGAGCAGGGGGAACACTGAAGCTTTCTTT. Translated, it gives CASSPPSRGNTEAFF.

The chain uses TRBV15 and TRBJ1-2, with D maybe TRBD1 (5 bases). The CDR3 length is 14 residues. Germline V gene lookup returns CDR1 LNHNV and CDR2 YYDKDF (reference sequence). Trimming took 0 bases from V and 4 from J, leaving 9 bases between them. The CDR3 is CATSRDPRVYGYTF. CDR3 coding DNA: TGTGCCACCAGCAGAGATCCCAGGGTCTATGGCTACACCTTC.

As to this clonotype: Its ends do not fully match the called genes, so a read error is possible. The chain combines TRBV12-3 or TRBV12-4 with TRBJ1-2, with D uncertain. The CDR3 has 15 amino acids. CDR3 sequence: CASSLIAGTKYGYTF. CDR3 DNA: TGTGCCAGCAGTTTAATTGCAGGCACTAAGTATGGCTACACCTTC.

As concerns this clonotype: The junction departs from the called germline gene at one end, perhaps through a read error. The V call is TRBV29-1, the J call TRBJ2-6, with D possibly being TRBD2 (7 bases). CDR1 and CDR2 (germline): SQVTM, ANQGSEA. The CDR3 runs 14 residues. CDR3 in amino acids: CSVKLGGGGNVLTF. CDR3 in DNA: TGCAGCGTTAAGCTGGGGGGAGGGGGCAACGTCCTGACTTTC.

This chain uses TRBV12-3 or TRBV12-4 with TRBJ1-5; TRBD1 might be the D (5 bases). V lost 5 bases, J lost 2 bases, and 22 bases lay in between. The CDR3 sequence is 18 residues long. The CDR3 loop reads CASSERDDKVVGNQPQHF. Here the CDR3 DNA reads TGTGCCAGCAGTGAGCGGGACGATAAGGTCGTTGGCAATCAGCCCCAGCATTTT.

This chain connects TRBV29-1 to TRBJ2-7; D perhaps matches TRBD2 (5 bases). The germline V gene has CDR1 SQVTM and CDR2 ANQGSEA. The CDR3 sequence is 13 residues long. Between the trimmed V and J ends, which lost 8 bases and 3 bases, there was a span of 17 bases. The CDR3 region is CSQVRAPDYEQYF. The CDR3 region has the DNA TGCAGCCAAGTGCGGGCTCCAGACTACGAGCAGTACTTC.